This T cell receptor (beta chain) was captured in a study of beta chain features in type 1 diabetes (dated by TCRdb to 2017 to 2018). Concerning the study at large: Mean age, gender distribution, total cell number and subset yield were not different between patients and healthy donors. A total of 90 million to 120 million sorted cells were examined across all samples, and a strong correlation was observed between cell number per subset and RNA yield. In the study, TCRB repertoires of sorted circulating CD4+ T cell subsets from recently diagnosed type 1 diabetes patients were compared with those of matched healthy donors. Whereas all 30 or so donors provided naive and central memory subsets, regulatory and stem cell-like memory subsets were isolated from just 8 patients and about 8 healthy donors.

All of the isolated RNA was reverse transcribed with the High Capacity cDNA Reverse Transcription Kit, so expressed TCRB transcripts were sequenced. Naive, central memory and regulatory T cell samples underwent deep immunoSEQ sequencing, averaging about 3.57 million total reads per sample. Sorted cells were lysed in RLT buffer and RNA was extracted with DNase-treated RNeasy Micro or Mini kits, depending on cell number. To prevent cross-contamination, every cell subset was processed on its own, while patient and healthy donor samples were processed together. Using the immunoSEQ multiplex PCR, TCRB sequences were amplified from cDNA into 87-bp fragments spanning the CDR3 region. Sequencing of the amplicons was done on the Illumina HiSeq platform. Per the authors' processing: Synthetic template baselines were used to correct PCR bias computationally, reads within Hamming distance 2 were collapsed, and singletons that could not be merged were discarded. By aligning reads against IMGT, V, D and J genes, CDR3 length, and insertions or deletions at six rearrangement sites were assigned. Within each subset, clonotype counts were normalized to sorted cell number, after which true diversity and Gini coefficients were computed with the tcR R package. The overlap coefficient, calculated on TCRB nucleotide sequences, was used to measure repertoire sharing. As a proxy for the pre-selection repertoire, out-of-frame TCRB sequences from naive cells were analyzed. TCRdb's version of the immuneACCESS table is confined to in-frame rearrangements and falls short of the full clone set. An unresolved V gene accounts for under half of the shortfall where checked; the remainder is of unknown origin. V, J and clone size are those of that table, while D and trimming were read from the DNA. For this sample the table gives 450,000 to 550,000 clones, of which approximately 31% were detected only once. The ten top clones hold 0.05% to 0.07% of the sample.

Broader findings and caveats from the paper: HLA sub-analyses involved small numbers of individuals, so any influence of HLA type on TCRB rearrangement remained unresolved. Shorter templates might have been favored by PCR, but patient and control samples were amplified and corrected together, so both groups would have been affected equally by any skew. In all four CD4+ subsets, TCRB CDR3 length was moderately but significantly shorter in type 1 diabetes patients. At VDJ recombination sites, type 1 diabetes patients had fewer insertions and more deleted nucleotides, which implies abnormalities in thymic rearrangement. The naive, central memory and regulatory TCRB repertoires appeared to resemble one another more closely among patients than among healthy donors. Sequencing cDNA rather than genomic DNA could over-represent highly expressing activated cells, although activation and CD3 levels did not differ between groups.

On this clone: What antigen it recognizes has not been identified. Per-nucleotide qualities are absent, and no much larger clonotype sits a single base away.

V sheds 5 bases and J sheds 5 bases, leaving 9 bases between their ends. The germline V gene (reference sequence) specifies GTSNPN as CDR1 and SVGIG as CDR2. From cysteine to phenylalanine, the CDR3 is 11 amino acids long. The kept DNA is CDR3 alone, 33 bases in frame from the first base. A single peripheral blood draw of around 120 mL on average was collected from each donor into heparinised tubes. Naive, central memory, regulatory and stem cell-like memory CD4+ T cells were sorted on a BD FACSAria II using a panel including CD45RO, CCR7, CD25, CD127, CD95 and CD27. A purity above 95% was achieved for all sorted populations. PBMCs were separated immediately by Lymphoprep density gradient centrifugation and were stained directly, without being cultured. Samples were stained and sorted in pairs, with one healthy donor and one patient per experiment, so that batch effects were minimized.

The material sequenced was naive CD4+ T cells from blood. The meaning of the sample's cell subset or site label: true naive CD4+ T cells. In this chain, TRBV30 is recombined with TRBJ1-1; the D gene cannot be named for sure. The receptor was isolated from a man aged 18 to 29 in good health. The DNA sequence is given as TGTGCCTGGGCCTCGTTGACTGAAGCTTTCTTT. It translates as CAWASLTEAFF.